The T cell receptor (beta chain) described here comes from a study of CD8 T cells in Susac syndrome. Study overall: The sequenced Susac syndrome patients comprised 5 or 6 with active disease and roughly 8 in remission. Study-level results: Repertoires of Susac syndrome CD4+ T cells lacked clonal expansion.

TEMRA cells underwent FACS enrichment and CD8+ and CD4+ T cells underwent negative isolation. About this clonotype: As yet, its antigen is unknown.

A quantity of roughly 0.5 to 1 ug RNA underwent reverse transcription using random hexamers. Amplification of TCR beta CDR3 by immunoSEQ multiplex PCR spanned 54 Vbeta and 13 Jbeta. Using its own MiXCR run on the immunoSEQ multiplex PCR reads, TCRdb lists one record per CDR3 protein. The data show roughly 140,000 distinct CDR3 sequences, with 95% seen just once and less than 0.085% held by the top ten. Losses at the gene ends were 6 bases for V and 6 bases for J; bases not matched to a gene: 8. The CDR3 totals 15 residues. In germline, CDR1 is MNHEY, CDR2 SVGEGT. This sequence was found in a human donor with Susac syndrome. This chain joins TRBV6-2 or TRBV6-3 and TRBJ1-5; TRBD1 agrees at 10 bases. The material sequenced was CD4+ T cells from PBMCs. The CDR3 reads CASSPTRDRGQPQHF. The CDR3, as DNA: TGTGCCAGCAGCCCAACCCGGGACAGGGGTCAGCCCCAGCATTTT.